Below, 29 T cell receptor beta chains from the same sample are listed, as sequenced in a study of T cell responses to AZD1222 COVID-19 vaccine. Profiling relied on immunoSEQ multiplex PCR, and the TCRdb table lists in-frame clones only, not all of them. The sample yields around 180,000 clones, around 87% seen once. Source: peripheral blood, taken on day 0 of MenACWY control vaccination. Source of these receptors: an adult in good health.

This sequence joins TRBV28 and TRBJ2-7, with 9 bases aligning to TRBD1. The CDR3 runs 15 residues. CDR1 and CDR2 from the germline V gene are MDHEN and SYDVKM. Trimming took 7 bases from V and 2 from J; bases not matched to a gene: 9. The CDR3, as DNA: TGTGCCAGCAAGGAGACCGGGACAGGGCCCTACGAGCAGTACTTC. Its translation is CASKETGTGPYEQYF. Using reference TRBV28 and TRBJ2-7 for the parts outside the CDR3, the full variable domain is DVKVTQSSRYLVKRTGEKVFLECVQDMDHENMFWYRQDPGLGLRLIYFSYDVKMKEKGDIPEGYSVSREKKERFSLILESASTNQTSMYLCASKETGTGPYEQYFGPGTRLTVT.

The gene calls are TRBV19 and TRBJ1-6; D perhaps matches TRBD1 (5 bases). V was trimmed by 6 bases and J by 3 bases, leaving 12 bases between them. This CDR3 is built from 15 residues. From germline, CDR1 is LNHDA and CDR2 SQIVND (reference sequence). As DNA, the CDR3 is TGTGCCAGTAGGGAGAGACAGAACTATAATTCACCCCTCCACTTT. Its translation is CASRERQNYNSPLHF.

The CDR3 coding sequence is TGTGCCAGCAGTTTATTGACAGGGGAGAATCAGCCCCAGCATTTT. Its translation is CASSLLTGENQPQHF. The rearrangement uses TRBV6-2 or TRBV6-3 and TRBJ1-5; 8 nucleotides line up with TRBD1. CDR1 and CDR2 from the germline V gene are MNHEY and SVGEGT. The CDR3 loop spans 15 amino acids. V lost 4 bases to trimming and J lost 4 bases; unmatched junction nucleotides: 6.

This chain uses TRBV28 with TRBJ1-6, with TRBD1 identical over 10 bases. The germline CDR1 and CDR2 sequences are MDHEN and SYDVKM. The CDR3 is 14 amino acids. Trimming took 6 bases from V and 13 from J; bases not matched to a gene: 9. The CDR3 sequence: CASSPGQGQRPLHF. The CDR3 DNA is TGTGCCAGCAGCCCGGGACAGGGGCAAAGGCCCCTCCACTTT.

In DNA form, the CDR3 reads TGTGCCAGCAGCCCAGGACTAGCGGGAGTAGGTGAGCAGTACTTC. Translation: CASSPGLAGVGEQYF. The chain couples TRBV7-2 to TRBJ2-7; 13 bases agree with TRBD2. The V gene's germline CDR1 is SGHTA and CDR2 FQGNSA. This CDR3 spans 15 amino acids. Germline trimming cut 5 bases from V and 7 bases from J; bases unmatched to any gene: 8.

The chain joins TRBV2 to TRBJ2-1, with 8 bases that match TRBD1. The germline V gene has CDR1 SNHLY and CDR2 FYNNEI. The CDR3 consists of 15 residues. With V trimmed by 5 bases and J by 7 bases, 10 bases remained unmatched. The CDR3 DNA reads TGTGCCAGCAGTCTATCGGGACAGGAAGGGAATGAGCAGTTCTTC. Its translation: CASSLSGQEGNEQFF.

V and J are TRBV7-9 and TRBJ2-1; 7 nucleotides agree with TRBD2. J was trimmed by 5 bases and V by 5 bases; bases with no gene match: 3. Germline CDR1 reads SEHNR; CDR2 reads FQNEAQ (reference sequence). The CDR3 consists of 13 residues. The CDR3 spells CASSPRGNNEQFF. The CDR3 DNA reads as TGTGCCAGCAGCCCGCGGGGGAACAATGAGCAGTTCTTC.

CDR3 amino acids: CASSIAPGSNSPLHF. The CDR3 DNA reads TGTGCCAGTAGTATAGCCCCGGGTTCCAATTCACCCCTCCACTTT. The chain is built from TRBV19 and TRBJ1-6; D not resolved. The CDR3 sequence is 15 residues long. Germline values: CDR1 LNHDA, CDR2 SQIVND (reference sequence). V was pared by 1 base and J by 7 bases, with 11 bases between.

This chain connects TRBV9 to TRBJ2-1; 10 bases align to TRBD2. This CDR3 contains 15 residues. After removal of 1 base from V and 6 bases from J, the junction contained 4 bases not matched to a gene. CDR1 and CDR2 (germline): SGDLS, YYNGEE. CDR3 amino acids: CASSVLAGASNEQFF. DNA of the CDR3: TGTGCCAGCAGCGTACTAGCGGGAGCTAGCAATGAGCAGTTCTTC.

This clone was seen many times. The chain employs TRBV12-3 or TRBV12-4 and TRBJ1-1; D possibly corresponds to TRBD1 (5 bases). This CDR3 has 13 amino acids. V gave up 3 bases and J gave up 4 bases, with 9 bases separating them. CDR3 coding DNA: TGTGCCAGCAGTTTGGGACCAGGCACTGAAGCTTTCTTT. Residues: CASSLGPGTEAFF.

J is TRBJ2-7 and V is TRBV7-2; D is perhaps TRBD1 (6 bases). Germline loops: CDR1 SGHTA, CDR2 FQGNSA. V was pared by 1 base and J by 0 bases, with 13 bases between. The CDR3 extends over 16 amino acids. The CDR3 is CASSLGGQGSSYEQYF. CDR3 DNA: TGTGCCAGCAGCTTAGGGGGGCAGGGGAGCTCCTACGAGCAGTACTTC.

V and J are TRBV14 and TRBJ1-5; 10 nucleotides align to TRBD1. Germline CDR1 reads SGHDN; CDR2 reads FVKESK. J lost 4 bases, V lost 3 bases, and 3 bases had no gene match. This CDR3 spans 15 amino acids. The CDR3 loop reads CASSHGTGANQPQHF. The DNA for the CDR3 is TGTGCCAGCAGCCATGGGACAGGGGCTAATCAGCCCCAGCATTTT.

This chain links TRBV7-8 with TRBJ1-1, with TRBD1 matching 9 bases. Losses at the gene ends were 5 bases for V and 0 bases for J; bases not matched to a gene: 7. The CDR3 loop spans 16 amino acids. Germline CDR1 SGHVS, CDR2 FQNEAQ. The CDR3 protein is CASSLRTGDMNTEAFF. CDR3 coding DNA: TGTGCCAGCAGCCTAAGGACAGGGGATATGAACACTGAAGCTTTCTTT.

This chain links TRBV27 with TRBJ2-7, with 7 bases that match TRBD2. Germline trimming cut 6 bases from V and 0 bases from J; bases unmatched to any gene: 2. Per the germline V gene, CDR1 is MNHEY and CDR2 is SMNVEV (reference sequence). CDR3 length equals 13 residues. CDR3 sequence reads: CASRLAFSYEQYF. The CDR3 nucleotides are TGTGCCAGCAGACTAGCGTTCTCCTACGAGCAGTACTTC.

The rearrangement uses TRBV2 and TRBJ1-2; D possibly corresponds to TRBD1 (6 bases). The CDR3 has 13 amino acids. Trimming shortened V by 2 bases and J by 4 bases, and 8 bases separated the two germline ends. Germline values: CDR1 SNHLY, CDR2 FYNNEI. CDR3 amino acids: CASSERGSYGYTF. As DNA, the CDR3 is TGTGCCAGCAGTGAAAGGGGGAGCTATGGCTACACCTTC.

This chain joins TRBV3-1 (or the pseudogene TRBV3-2) and TRBJ1-6, with 9 bases identical to TRBD1. CDR3 length: 15 residues. The germline V gene encodes CDR1 LGHDT and CDR2 YNNKEL (reference sequence). V lost 2 bases to trimming and J lost 9 bases; unmatched junction nucleotides: 5. The CDR3 region is CASSQWTGDGSPLHF. CDR3 nucleotide sequence: TGTGCCAGCAGCCAATGGACAGGGGACGGTTCACCCCTCCACTTT.

The V and J genes are TRBV27 and TRBJ1-6; no firm D call. The CDR3 runs to 13 residues. Germline loops: CDR1 MNHEY, CDR2 SMNVEV (reference sequence). V shed 6 bases and J shed 7 bases, with 10 bases lying between them. Here the CDR3 DNA reads TGTGCCAGCAGGCCGGGTGAGAATTCACCCCTCCACTTT. Translated: CASRPGENSPLHF.

The chain recombines TRBV5-1 with TRBJ1-5; TRBD1 aligns across 8 bases. The CDR3 consists of 15 residues. The J segment lost 3 bases and the V segment lost 0 bases, leaving 2 bases of the junction unmatched. Germline assignment: CDR1 SGHRS and CDR2 YFSETQ. For the CDR3, the DNA is TGCGCCAGCAGCTTGGGGGACAGGCCCAATCAGCCCCAGCATTTT. Protein: CASSLGDRPNQPQHF.

This chain connects TRBV11-2 to TRBJ1-6; no definite D call. The germline V gene encodes CDR1 SGHAT and CDR2 FQNNGV. V was trimmed by 0 bases and J by 6 bases, leaving 12 bases between them. The CDR3 runs 16 residues. CDR3 protein: CASSLEGKGSNSPLHF. The CDR3 DNA reads as TGTGCCAGCAGCTTAGAGGGAAAGGGATCTAATTCACCCCTCCACTTT. The complete variable domain, with remaining parts taken from reference TRBV11-2 and TRBJ1-6, reads EAGVAQSPRYKIIEKRQSVAFWCNPISGHATLYWYQQILGQGPKLLIQFQNNGVVDDSQLPKDRFSAERLKGVDSTLKIQPAKLEDSAVYLCASSLEGKGSNSPLHFGNGTRLTVT.

The chain employs TRBV29-1 and TRBJ1-1; D is ambiguous. V lost 1 base and J 1 base, leaving 4 bases between the germline ends. The CDR3 has 12 amino acids. The V gene's germline CDR1 is SQVTM and CDR2 ANQGSEA. DNA of the CDR3: TGCAGCGTTGAAGGCAGGAACACTGAAGCTTTCTTT. This translates into CSVEGRNTEAFF. Filled out from reference TRBV29-1 and TRBJ1-1, the complete variable domain reads SAVISQKPSRDICQRGTSLTIQCQVDSQVTMMFWYRQQPGQSLTLIATANQGSEATYESGFVIDKFPISRPNLTFSTLTVSNMSPEDSSIYLCSVEGRNTEAFFGQGTRLTVV.

This clone was picked up one time. The chain joins TRBV14 to TRBJ1-1; tentatively, D is TRBD1 (5 bases). The CDR3 runs 15 residues. The ends were cut back, 1 base at V and 2 bases at J, with 11 bases in the middle. Germline lookup yields CDR1 SGHDN and CDR2 FVKESK. The CDR3 nucleotides read TGTGCCAGCAGCCAAGTTGGGGGTACCAACACTGAAGCTTTCTTT. It codes for CASSQVGGTNTEAFF.

The chain carries TRBV29-1 and TRBJ1-2; 7 bases match TRBD1. The CDR3 contains 12 residues. The ends lost 6 bases at V and 9 bases at J; junction bases unmatched: 10. Germline CDR1 is SQVTM and CDR2 is ANQGSEA. CDR3 nucleotide sequence: TGCAGCGTGGGTACAGGGGTCCGAAGCTACACCTTC. Protein product: CSVGTGVRSYTF.

This clone was picked up one time. The CDR3 loop is CASSYSLAGSYNEQFF. DNA for the CDR3: TGTGCCAGCAGTTACTCGCTAGCGGGCAGCTACAATGAGCAGTTCTTC. J is TRBJ2-1 and V is TRBV6-6; 8 bases match TRBD2. Germline V gives CDR1 MNHNY, CDR2 SVGAGI (reference sequence). The CDR3 covers 16 residues. Trimming at V came to 0 bases and at J to 3 bases, leaving 4 bases not matched to a gene.

This clone was recorded only once. The genes are TRBV27 and TRBJ1-2; perhaps TRBD1 as D (5 bases). Germline-derived CDR1 and CDR2 are MNHEY and SMNVEV (reference sequence). V shed 3 bases and J shed 7 bases, with 12 bases lying between them. This CDR3 is built from 13 residues. CDR3 sequence reads: CASSFPGGGGYTF. CDR3 nucleotide sequence: TGTGCCAGCAGTTTTCCGGGGGGGGGTGGCTACACCTTC.

The gene calls are TRBV7-9 and TRBJ1-4; perhaps TRBD1 as D (5 bases). The CDR3 contains 14 residues. The germline V gene has CDR1 SEHNR and CDR2 FQNEAQ (reference sequence). Trimming shortened V by 5 bases and J by 8 bases, and 15 bases separated the two germline ends. CDR3 coding DNA: TGTGCCAGCAGCGATTGGAGGGGCGAAGAAAAACTGTTTTTT. Translated: CASSDWRGEEKLFF. The full variable domain, completed using reference TRBV7-9 and TRBJ1-4, is DTGVSQNPRHKITKRGQNVTFRCDPISEHNRLYWYRQTLGQGPEFLTYFQNEAQLEKSRLLSDRFSAERPKGSFSTLEIQRTEQGDSAMYLCASSDWRGEEKLFFGSGTQLSVL.

This rearrangement joins TRBV2 to TRBJ1-5, with a weak D call TRBD1 (6 bases). The germline V gene has CDR1 SNHLY and CDR2 FYNNEI. The CDR3 consists of 11 residues. Trimming took 3 bases from V and 11 from J, leaving 8 bases between them. CDR3 nucleotides: TGTGCCAGCAGTGATAGGGACACCCAGCATTTT. Its translation: CASSDRDTQHF.

This chain links TRBV19 with TRBJ1-5; 7 bases are shared with TRBD1. There are 16 residues in the CDR3. CDR1 and CDR2 from the germline V gene are LNHDA and SQIVND (reference sequence). The trim removed 5 bases at V and 2 bases at J, leaving 9 bases unmatched. CDR3 residues: CASSPQGRRGNQPQHF. In nucleotides, the CDR3 is TGTGCCAGTAGTCCACAGGGGCGGAGGGGCAATCAGCCCCAGCATTTT.

In this sample, this clone turned up a few times. The rearrangement uses TRBV21-1 and TRBJ1-1; the table's D gene call, TRBD1, was not cross checked with the DNA. TRBV21-1 is a pseudogene. CDR3 length: 16 residues. CDR3 region: CASSKGQGEMNTEAFF. The CDR3 DNA is TGTGCCAGCAGCAAAGGCCAGGGGGAGATGAACACTGAAGCTTTCTTT.

The chain couples TRBV6-4 to TRBJ2-3; TRBD2 matches 11 bases. The length of the CDR3 is 16 residues. Germline V lookup: CDR1 MRHNA, CDR2 SNTAGT. Germline trimming cut 3 bases from V and 3 bases from J; bases unmatched to any gene: 5. This CDR3 reads CASSDTGTSGTDTQYF. The CDR3 DNA is TGTGCCAGCAGTGATACTGGGACTAGCGGAACAGATACGCAGTATTTT.